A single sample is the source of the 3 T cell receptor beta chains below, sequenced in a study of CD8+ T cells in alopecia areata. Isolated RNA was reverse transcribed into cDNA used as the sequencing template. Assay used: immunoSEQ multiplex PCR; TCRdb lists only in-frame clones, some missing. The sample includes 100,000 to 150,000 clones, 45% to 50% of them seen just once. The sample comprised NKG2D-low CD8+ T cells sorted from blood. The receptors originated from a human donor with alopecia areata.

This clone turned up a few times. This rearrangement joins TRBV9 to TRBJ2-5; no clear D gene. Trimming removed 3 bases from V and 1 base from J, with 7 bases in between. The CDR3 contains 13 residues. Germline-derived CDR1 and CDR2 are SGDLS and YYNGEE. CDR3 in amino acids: CASSAPLQETQYF. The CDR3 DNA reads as TGTGCCAGCAGCGCGCCCCTCCAAGAGACCCAGTACTTC.

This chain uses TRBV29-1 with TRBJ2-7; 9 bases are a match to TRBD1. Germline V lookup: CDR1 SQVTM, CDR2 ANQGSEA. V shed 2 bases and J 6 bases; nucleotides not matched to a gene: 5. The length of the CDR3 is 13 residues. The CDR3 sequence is CSVERDRVSEQYF. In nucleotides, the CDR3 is TGCAGCGTTGAAAGGGACAGGGTGTCCGAGCAGTACTTC.

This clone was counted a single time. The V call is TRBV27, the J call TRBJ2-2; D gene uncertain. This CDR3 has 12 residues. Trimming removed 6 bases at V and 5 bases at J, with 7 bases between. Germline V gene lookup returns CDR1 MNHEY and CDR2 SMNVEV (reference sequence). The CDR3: CASSAPTGELFF. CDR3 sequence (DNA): TGTGCCAGCAGCGCCCCAACCGGGGAGCTGTTTTTT.